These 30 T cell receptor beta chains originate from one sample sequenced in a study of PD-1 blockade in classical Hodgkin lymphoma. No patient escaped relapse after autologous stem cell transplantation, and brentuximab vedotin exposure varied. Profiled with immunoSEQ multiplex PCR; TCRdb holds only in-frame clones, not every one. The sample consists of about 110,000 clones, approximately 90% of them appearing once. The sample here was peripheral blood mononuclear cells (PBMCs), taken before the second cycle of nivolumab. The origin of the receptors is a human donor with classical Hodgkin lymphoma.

The DNA for the CDR3 is TGTGCCAGCAGCCCCGGAAGGGGGAATGAGCAGTTCTTC. This gives the protein CASSPGRGNEQFF. This sequence joins TRBV14 and TRBJ2-1; perhaps TRBD1 as D (6 bases). The CDR3 spans 13 residues. Per the germline V gene, CDR1 is SGHDN and CDR2 is FVKESK. V gave up 4 bases and J gave up 7 bases, with 11 bases separating them.

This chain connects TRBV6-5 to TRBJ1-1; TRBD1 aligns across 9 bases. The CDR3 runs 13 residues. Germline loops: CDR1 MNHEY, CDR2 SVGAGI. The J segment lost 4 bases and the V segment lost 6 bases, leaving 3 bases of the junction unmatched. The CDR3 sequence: CASRPQGATEAFF. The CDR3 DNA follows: TGTGCCAGCAGACCACAGGGGGCCACTGAAGCTTTCTTT.

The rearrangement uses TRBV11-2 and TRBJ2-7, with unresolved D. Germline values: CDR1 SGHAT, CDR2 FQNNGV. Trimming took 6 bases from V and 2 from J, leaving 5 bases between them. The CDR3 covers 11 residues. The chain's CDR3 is CASSGTYEQYF. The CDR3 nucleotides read TGTGCCAGCAGTGGAACCTACGAGCAGTACTTC.

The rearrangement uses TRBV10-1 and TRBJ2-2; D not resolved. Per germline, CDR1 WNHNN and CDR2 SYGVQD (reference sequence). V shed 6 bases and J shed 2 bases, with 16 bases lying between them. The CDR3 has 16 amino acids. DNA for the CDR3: TGCGCCAGCAGCCCCATGTACGGTTTCAACACCGGGGAGCTGTTTTTT. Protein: CASSPMYGFNTGELFF.

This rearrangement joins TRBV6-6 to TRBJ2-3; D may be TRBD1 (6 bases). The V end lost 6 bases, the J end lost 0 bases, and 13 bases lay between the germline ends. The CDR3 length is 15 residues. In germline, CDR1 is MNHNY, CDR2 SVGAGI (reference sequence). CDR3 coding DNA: TGTGCCAGCAGCGTGGACAGACTCAGCACAGATACGCAGTATTTT. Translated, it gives CASSVDRLSTDTQYF.

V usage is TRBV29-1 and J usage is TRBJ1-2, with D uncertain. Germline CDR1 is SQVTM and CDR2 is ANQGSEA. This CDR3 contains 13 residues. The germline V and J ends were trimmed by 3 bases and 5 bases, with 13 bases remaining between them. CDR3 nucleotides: TGCAGCGTTGAGGACCCAGAAGGGTATGGCTACACCTTC. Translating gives CSVEDPEGYGYTF.

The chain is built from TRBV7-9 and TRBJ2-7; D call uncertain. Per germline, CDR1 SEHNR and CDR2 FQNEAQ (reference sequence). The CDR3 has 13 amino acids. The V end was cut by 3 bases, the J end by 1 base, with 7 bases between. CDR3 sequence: CASSLAASYEQYF. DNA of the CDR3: TGTGCCAGCAGCTTGGCCGCATCCTACGAGCAGTACTTC. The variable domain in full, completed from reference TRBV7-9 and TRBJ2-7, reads DTGVSQNPRHKITKRGQNVTFRCDPISEHNRLYWYRQTLGQGPEFLTYFQNEAQLEKSRLLSDRFSAERPKGSFSTLEIQRTEQGDSAMYLCASSLAASYEQYFGPGTRLTVT.

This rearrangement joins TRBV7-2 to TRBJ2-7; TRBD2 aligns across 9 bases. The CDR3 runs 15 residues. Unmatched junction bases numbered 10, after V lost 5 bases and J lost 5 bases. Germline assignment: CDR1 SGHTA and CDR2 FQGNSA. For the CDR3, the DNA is TGTGCCAGCAGCCGAGATCTAGCGGGAAATGACGAGCAGTACTTC. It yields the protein CASSRDLAGNDEQYF.

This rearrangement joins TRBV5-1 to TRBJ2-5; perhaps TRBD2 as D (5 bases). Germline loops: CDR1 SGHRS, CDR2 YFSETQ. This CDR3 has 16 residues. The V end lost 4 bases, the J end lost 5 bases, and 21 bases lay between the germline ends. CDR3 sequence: CASSQRTRMPGETQYF. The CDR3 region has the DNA TGCGCCAGCAGCCAACGAACTAGAATGCCCGGTGAGACCCAGTACTTC.

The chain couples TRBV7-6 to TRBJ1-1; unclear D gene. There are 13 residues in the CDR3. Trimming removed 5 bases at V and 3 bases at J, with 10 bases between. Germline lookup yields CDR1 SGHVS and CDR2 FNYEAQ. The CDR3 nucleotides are TGTGCCAGCAGCCCAGGCCGGGACACTGAAGCTTTCTTT. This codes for CASSPGRDTEAFF.

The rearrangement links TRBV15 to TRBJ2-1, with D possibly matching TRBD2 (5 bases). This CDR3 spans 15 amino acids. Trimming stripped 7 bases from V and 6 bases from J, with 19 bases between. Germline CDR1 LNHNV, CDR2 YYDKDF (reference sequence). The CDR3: CATTDWGSRSNEQFF. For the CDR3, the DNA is TGTGCCACCACGGACTGGGGAAGCCGGTCCAATGAGCAGTTCTTC.

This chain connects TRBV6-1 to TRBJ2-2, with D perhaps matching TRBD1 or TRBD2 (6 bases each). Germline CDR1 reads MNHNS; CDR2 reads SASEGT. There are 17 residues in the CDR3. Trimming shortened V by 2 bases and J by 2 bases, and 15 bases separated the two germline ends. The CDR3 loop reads CASSERKGGQNTGELFF. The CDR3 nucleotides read TGTGCCAGCAGTGAAAGGAAGGGGGGCCAAAACACCGGGGAGCTGTTTTTT.

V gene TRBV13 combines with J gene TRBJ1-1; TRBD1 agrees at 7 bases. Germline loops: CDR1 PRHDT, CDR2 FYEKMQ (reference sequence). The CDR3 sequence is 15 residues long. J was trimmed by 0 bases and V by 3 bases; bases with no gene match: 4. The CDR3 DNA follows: TGTGCCAGCAGCTTTTTGGACAGGATGAACACTGAAGCTTTCTTT. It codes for CASSFLDRMNTEAFF. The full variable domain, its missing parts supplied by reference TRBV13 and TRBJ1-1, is AAGVIQSPRHLIKEKRETATLKCYPIPRHDTVYWYQQGPGQDPQFLISFYEKMQSDKGSIPDRFSAQQFSDYHSELNMSSLELGDSALYFCASSFLDRMNTEAFFGQGTRLTVV.

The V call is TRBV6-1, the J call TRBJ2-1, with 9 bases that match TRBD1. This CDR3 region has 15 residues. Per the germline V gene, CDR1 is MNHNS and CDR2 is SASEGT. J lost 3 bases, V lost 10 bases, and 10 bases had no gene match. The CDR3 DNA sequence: TGTGCCACCATCAGACAGGGGGGAAACTACAATGAGCAGTTCTTC. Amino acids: CATIRQGGNYNEQFF.

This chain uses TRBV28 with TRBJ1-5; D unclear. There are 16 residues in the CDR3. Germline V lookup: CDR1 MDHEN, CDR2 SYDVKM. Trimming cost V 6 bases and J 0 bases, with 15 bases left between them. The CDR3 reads CASRPRTVNSNQPQHF. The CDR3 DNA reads TGTGCCAGCAGACCGAGGACGGTCAATAGCAATCAGCCCCAGCATTTT.

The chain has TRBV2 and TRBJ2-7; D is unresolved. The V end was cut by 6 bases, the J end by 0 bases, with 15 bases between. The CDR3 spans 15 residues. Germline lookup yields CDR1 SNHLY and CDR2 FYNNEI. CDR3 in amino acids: CASRPLGGSSYEQYF. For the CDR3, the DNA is TGTGCCAGCAGGCCCCTAGGCGGAAGCTCCTACGAGCAGTACTTC.

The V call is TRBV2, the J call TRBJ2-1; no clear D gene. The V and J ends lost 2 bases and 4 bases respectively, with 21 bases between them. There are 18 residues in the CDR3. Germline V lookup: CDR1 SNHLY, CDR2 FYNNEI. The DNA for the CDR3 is TGTGCCAGCAGTGAATCTCGGTCCGGGCTCCTACTGTACAATGAGCAGTTCTTC. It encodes CASSESRSGLLLYNEQFF.

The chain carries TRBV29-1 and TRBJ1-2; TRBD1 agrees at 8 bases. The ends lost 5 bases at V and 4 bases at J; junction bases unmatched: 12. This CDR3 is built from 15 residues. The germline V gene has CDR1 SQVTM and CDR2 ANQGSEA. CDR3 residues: CSVTPGQGMTYGYTF. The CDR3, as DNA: TGCAGCGTTACCCCCGGACAGGGCATGACCTATGGCTACACCTTC.

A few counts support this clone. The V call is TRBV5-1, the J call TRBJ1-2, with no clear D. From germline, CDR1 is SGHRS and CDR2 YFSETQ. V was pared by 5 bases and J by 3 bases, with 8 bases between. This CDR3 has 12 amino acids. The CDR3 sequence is CASRVADYGYTF. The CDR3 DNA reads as TGCGCCAGCAGGGTGGCGGACTATGGCTACACCTTC.

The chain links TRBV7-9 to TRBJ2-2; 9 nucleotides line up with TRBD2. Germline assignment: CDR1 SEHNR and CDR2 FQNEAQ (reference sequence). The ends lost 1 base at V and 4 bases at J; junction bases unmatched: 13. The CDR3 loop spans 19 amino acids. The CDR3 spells CASSLGVVAGVAGTGELFF. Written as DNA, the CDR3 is TGTGCCAGCAGCTTAGGGGTCGTAGCGGGAGTTGCTGGCACCGGGGAGCTGTTTTTT. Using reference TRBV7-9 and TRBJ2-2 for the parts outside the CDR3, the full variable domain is DTGVSQNPRHKITKRGQNVTFRCDPISEHNRLYWYRQTLGQGPEFLTYFQNEAQLEKSRLLSDRFSAERPKGSFSTLEIQRTEQGDSAMYLCASSLGVVAGVAGTGELFFGEGSRLTVL.

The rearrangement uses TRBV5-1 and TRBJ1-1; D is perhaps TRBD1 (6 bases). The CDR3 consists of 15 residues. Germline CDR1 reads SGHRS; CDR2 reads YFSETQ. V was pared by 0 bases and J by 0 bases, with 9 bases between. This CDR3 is CASSLAGAMNTEAFF. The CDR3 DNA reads TGCGCCAGCAGCTTGGCAGGGGCCATGAACACTGAAGCTTTCTTT.

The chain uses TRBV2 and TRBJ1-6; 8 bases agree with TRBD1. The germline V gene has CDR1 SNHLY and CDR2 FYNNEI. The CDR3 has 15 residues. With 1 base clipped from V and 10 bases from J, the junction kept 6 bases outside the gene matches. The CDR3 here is CASSEEQGARSPLHF. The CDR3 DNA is TGTGCCAGCAGTGAAGAGCAGGGGGCGAGGTCACCCCTCCACTTT.

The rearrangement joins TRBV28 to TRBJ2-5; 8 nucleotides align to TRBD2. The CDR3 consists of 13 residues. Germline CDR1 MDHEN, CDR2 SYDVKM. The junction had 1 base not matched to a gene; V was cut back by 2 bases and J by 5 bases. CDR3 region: CASSLGLAETQYF. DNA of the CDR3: TGTGCCAGCAGTTTAGGACTAGCTGAGACCCAGTACTTC.

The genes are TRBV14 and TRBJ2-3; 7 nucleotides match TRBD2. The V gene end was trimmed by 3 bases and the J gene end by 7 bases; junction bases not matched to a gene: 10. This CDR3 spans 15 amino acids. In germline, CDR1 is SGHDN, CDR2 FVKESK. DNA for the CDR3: TGTGCCAGCAGCCATCGAAGCGGGGCCCCGTATACGCAGTATTTT. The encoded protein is CASSHRSGAPYTQYF.

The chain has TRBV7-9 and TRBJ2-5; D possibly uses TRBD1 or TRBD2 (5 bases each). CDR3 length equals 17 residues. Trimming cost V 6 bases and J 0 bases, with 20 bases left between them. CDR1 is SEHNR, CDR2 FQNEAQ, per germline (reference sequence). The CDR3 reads CASRLGVLGPNQETQYF. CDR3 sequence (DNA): TGTGCCAGCAGATTGGGGGTTCTGGGGCCAAACCAAGAGACCCAGTACTTC.

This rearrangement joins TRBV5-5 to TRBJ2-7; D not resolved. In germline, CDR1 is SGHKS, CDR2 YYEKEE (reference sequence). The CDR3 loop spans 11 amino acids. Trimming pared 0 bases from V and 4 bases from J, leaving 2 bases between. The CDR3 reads CASSLGYEQYF. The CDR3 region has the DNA TGTGCCAGCAGCTTGGGGTACGAGCAGTACTTC.

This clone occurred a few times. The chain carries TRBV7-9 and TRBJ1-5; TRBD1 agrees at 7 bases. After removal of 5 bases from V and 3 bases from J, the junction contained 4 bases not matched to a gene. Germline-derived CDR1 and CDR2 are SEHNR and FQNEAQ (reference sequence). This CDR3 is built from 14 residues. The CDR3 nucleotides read TGTGCCAGCAGCGGCGGGACAGTCAATCAGCCCCAGCATTTT. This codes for CASSGGTVNQPQHF. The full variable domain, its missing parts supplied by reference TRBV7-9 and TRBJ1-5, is DTGVSQNPRHKITKRGQNVTFRCDPISEHNRLYWYRQTLGQGPEFLTYFQNEAQLEKSRLLSDRFSAERPKGSFSTLEIQRTEQGDSAMYLCASSGGTVNQPQHFGDGTRLSIL.

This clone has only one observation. The CDR3 DNA follows: TGTGCCAGCAGCGCACAGGGGAACACTGAAGCTTTCTTT. This codes for CASSAQGNTEAFF. V and J are TRBV11-2 and TRBJ1-1, with D perhaps matching TRBD1 (6 bases). This CDR3 has 13 amino acids. Germline V lookup: CDR1 SGHAT, CDR2 FQNNGV. Deletions cut 5 bases from V and 1 base from J, with 8 bases between.

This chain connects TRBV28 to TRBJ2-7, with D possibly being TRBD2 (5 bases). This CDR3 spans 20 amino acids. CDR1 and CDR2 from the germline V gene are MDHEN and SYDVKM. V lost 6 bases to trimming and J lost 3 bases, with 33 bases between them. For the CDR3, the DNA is TGTGCCAGCAGCTTCCGGCACGCGGTTCCCCCGAGGGTAGGGTACTACGAGCAGTACTTC. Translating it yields CASSFRHAVPPRVGYYEQYF.

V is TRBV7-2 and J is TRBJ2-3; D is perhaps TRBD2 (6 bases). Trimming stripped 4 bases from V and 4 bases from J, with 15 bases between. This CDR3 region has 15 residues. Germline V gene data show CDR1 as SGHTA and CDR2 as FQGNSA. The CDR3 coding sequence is TGTGCCAGCAGCTGGATACTAGCAGGGTCAGATACGCAGTATTTT. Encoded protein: CASSWILAGSDTQYF.